This TCR beta chain emerged from a study of beta chain features in type 1 diabetes. About the study: Sorted cells numbering roughly 100,000,000 were examined across all samples. Study outcomes and limitations: TCRB CDR3s were moderately but significantly shorter in Type 1 diabetes patients in all four CD4+ subsets. Cells that show high TCR expression could be over-represented by cDNA sequencing. In type 1 diabetes patients, VDJ junctions had fewer insertions; deletions at these junctions were more frequent.

Looked up from germline, CDR1 is SGDLS and CDR2 is YYNGEE. The CDR3 sequence is 14 residues long. A remark on this clone: Its antigen is still unknown.

Expressed TCRB transcripts were sequenced because the entire RNA isolate underwent reverse transcription. The data were produced by immunoSEQ multiplex PCR, yet TCRdb's version contains in-frame clones alone and is incomplete. The sample contains under 200,000 clones, about 8.3% of which appear only once. Every participating donor gave one draw, a heparinised blood sample averaging about 100 mL. The clonotype was recovered from a woman younger than 35 with type 1 diabetes. This chain connects TRBV9 to TRBJ2-5; TRBD1 agrees at 7 bases. The end of the DNA is better explained by TRBJ2-7, so the J call may be wrong. Sequencing was done on a sample of central memory CD4+ T cells from blood. The CDR3 region has the DNA TGTGCCAGCAGCCGATGGGACAGAAACTACGAGCAGTACTTC. Amino acid sequence: CASSRWDRNYEQYF.